A selection of T cell receptor beta chains follows, all from one sample in a study of cytomegalovirus exposure and HLA in healthy donors. The table came from immunoSEQ multiplex PCR; TCRdb's copy has only in-frame clones and leaves some out. The table shows 160,000 or so clones, with roughly 80% occurring only once. The sample was PBMCs. These receptors all come from a male donor in good health and CMV-seropositive. Each CDR3 is given with its conserved first and last residue. Fields, in order: V gene, D gene, J gene, clone size, CDR3 protein, CDR3 DNA. The D gene is left open where the match is weak. Clone size is stated in some rows and not others, as once, few, many or a class when expanded.

v_gene: TRBV7-2; d_gene: -; j_gene: TRBJ1-1; abundance: -; CDR3aa: CASSFRRENTEAFF; CDR3nt: TGTGCCAGCAGCTTCCGACGGGAGAACACTGAAGCTTTCTTT
v_gene: TRBV6-5; d_gene: TRBD1; j_gene: TRBJ2-5; abundance: few; CDR3aa: CASTWTGGKKETQYF; CDR3nt: TGTGCCAGCACCTGGACAGGGGGAAAGAAGGAGACCCAGTACTTC
v_gene: TRBV25-1; d_gene: -; j_gene: TRBJ2-3; abundance: -; CDR3aa: CASSDRDNTDTQYF; CDR3nt: TGTGCCAGCAGTGACAGGGATAACACAGATACGCAGTATTTT
v_gene: TRBV28; d_gene: -; j_gene: TRBJ1-2; abundance: -; CDR3aa: CASSGGSAGDYGYTF; CDR3nt: TGTGCCAGCAGTGGGGGTTCAGCGGGAGACTATGGCTACACCTTC
v_gene: TRBV5-4; d_gene: TRBD2; j_gene: TRBJ2-3; abundance: -; CDR3aa: CASSLAGGGADTQYF; CDR3nt: TGTGCCAGCAGCTTAGCGGGAGGTGGAGCAGATACGCAGTATTTT
v_gene: TRBV5-6; d_gene: -; j_gene: TRBJ1-1; abundance: -; CDR3aa: CASSQYRPPNTEAFF; CDR3nt: TGTGCCAGCAGCCAGTACAGGCCTCCCAACACTGAAGCTTTCTTT
v_gene: TRBV6-1; d_gene: TRBD1; j_gene: TRBJ1-5; abundance: few; CDR3aa: CASSDRGQGHQPQHF; CDR3nt: TGTGCCAGCAGTGATAGGGGACAGGGCCATCAGCCCCAGCATTTT
v_gene: TRBV7-8; d_gene: -; j_gene: TRBJ2-7; abundance: -; CDR3aa: CASSLALSSYEQYF; CDR3nt: TGTGCCAGCAGCTTAGCCCTAAGCTCCTACGAGCAGTACTTC
v_gene: TRBV7-6; d_gene: TRBD2; j_gene: TRBJ2-3; abundance: -; CDR3aa: CASSMIAGGLTDTQYF; CDR3nt: TGTGCCAGCAGCATGATAGCGGGAGGACTCACAGATACGCAGTATTTT
v_gene: TRBV6-6; d_gene: TRBD1; j_gene: TRBJ2-1; abundance: -; CDR3aa: CASSYRDRVNNEQFF; CDR3nt: TGTGCCAGCAGTTACCGGGACAGGGTGAACAATGAGCAGTTCTTC
v_gene: TRBV27; d_gene: TRBD1; j_gene: TRBJ1-5; abundance: -; CDR3aa: CASSFGQGNQPQHF; CDR3nt: TGTGCCAGCAGCTTTGGACAGGGCAATCAGCCCCAGCATTTT
v_gene: TRBV6-5; d_gene: -; j_gene: TRBJ1-4; abundance: -; CDR3aa: CASSSSATNEKLFF; CDR3nt: TGTGCCAGCAGTTCAAGTGCGACTAATGAAAAACTGTTTTTT
v_gene: TRBV9; d_gene: -; j_gene: TRBJ1-1; abundance: -; CDR3aa: CASSPRIGHTEAFF; CDR3nt: TGTGCCAGCAGCCCCCGTATCGGTCACACTGAAGCTTTCTTT
v_gene: TRBV9; d_gene: -; j_gene: TRBJ1-2; abundance: -; CDR3aa: CASSSRGGNYGYTF; CDR3nt: TGTGCCAGCAGCTCACGTGGGGGGAACTATGGCTACACCTTC
v_gene: TRBV19; d_gene: TRBD1; j_gene: TRBJ2-7; abundance: -; CDR3aa: CASSSDRGDSYEQYF; CDR3nt: TGTGCCAGTAGTTCTGACAGGGGGGATTCCTACGAGCAGTACTTC
v_gene: TRBV28; d_gene: TRBD2; j_gene: TRBJ2-3; abundance: once; CDR3aa: CASTPGGTSNAQYF; CDR3nt: TGTGCCAGCACCCCCGGGGGGACTAGCAATGCGCAGTATTTT
v_gene: TRBV5-1; d_gene: TRBD2; j_gene: TRBJ2-2; abundance: -; CDR3aa: CASSATIPGLAGGPDTGELFF; CDR3nt: TGCGCCAGCAGCGCCACCATACCGGGACTAGCGGGGGGGCCCGACACCGGGGAGCTGTTTTTT